This T cell receptor beta chain was identified during a study of T cells in women clearing cervical HPV infection. Overall study: HLA type stays a possible confounder, typing being limited. Whole-study findings and limits: Richness differences could reflect unmeasured T-cell content per sample. Controls had more TRBV6-7 (0.16%) than cases (roughly 0.11%).

Germline V gene data show CDR1 as DFQATT and CDR2 as SNEGSKA (reference sequence). This CDR3 contains 14 residues. The V and J ends lost 5 bases and 2 bases, in that order; junction bases with no gene match: 5. Assay: immunoSEQ multiplex PCR; the TCRdb copy retains only in-frame clones and omits some. The sample totals roughly 18,000 clones; its top ten clones hold around a tenth. As concerns this clone: No antigen is known for it. Read coverage stops 3 residues before the CDR3 terminus; the germline J gene supplies the remainder.

Sample: blood buffy coat. The receptor was isolated from a woman aged 18 to 75 with a cervical HPV16 infection that either progressed to CIN3+ or cleared (not recorded which). This chain connects TRBV20-1 to TRBJ2-7; 11 bases are a match to TRBD2. The sequenced CDR3 bases are TGCAGTGCTGGCATAGCGGGAGGGACCTACGAG. Protein sequence: CSAGIAGGTYE. The full-length CDR3 reads as CSAGIAGGTYEQYF.